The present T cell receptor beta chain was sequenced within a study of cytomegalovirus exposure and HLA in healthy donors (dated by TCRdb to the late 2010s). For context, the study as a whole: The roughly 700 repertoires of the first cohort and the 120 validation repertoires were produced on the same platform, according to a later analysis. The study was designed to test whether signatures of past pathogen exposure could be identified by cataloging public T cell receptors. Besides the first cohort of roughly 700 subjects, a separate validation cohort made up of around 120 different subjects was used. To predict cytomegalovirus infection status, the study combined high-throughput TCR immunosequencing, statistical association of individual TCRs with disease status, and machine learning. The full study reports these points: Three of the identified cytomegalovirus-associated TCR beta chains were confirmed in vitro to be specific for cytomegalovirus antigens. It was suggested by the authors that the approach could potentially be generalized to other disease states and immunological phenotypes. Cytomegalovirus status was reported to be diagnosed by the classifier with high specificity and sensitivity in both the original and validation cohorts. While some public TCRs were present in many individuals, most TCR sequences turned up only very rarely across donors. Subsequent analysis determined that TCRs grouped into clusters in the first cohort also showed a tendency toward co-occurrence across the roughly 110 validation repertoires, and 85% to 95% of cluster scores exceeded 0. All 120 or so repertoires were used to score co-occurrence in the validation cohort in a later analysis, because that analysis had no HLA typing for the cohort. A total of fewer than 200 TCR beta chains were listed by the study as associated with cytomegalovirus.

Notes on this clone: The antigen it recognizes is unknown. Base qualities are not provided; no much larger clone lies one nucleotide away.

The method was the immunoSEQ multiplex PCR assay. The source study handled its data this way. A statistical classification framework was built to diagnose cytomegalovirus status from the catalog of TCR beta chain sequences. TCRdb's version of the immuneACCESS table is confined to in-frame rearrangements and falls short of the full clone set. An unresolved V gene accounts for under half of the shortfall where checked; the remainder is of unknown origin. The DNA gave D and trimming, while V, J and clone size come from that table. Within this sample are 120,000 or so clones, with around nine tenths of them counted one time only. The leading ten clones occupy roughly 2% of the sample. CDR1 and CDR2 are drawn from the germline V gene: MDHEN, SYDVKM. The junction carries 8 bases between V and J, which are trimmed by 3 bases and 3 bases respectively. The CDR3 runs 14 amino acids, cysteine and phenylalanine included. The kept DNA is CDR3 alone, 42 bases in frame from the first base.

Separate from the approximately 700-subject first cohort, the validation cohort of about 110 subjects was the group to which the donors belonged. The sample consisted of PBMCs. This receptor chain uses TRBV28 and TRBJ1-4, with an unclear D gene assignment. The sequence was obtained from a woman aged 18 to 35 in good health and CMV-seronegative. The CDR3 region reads CASSFGPANEKLFF. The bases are TGTGCCAGCAGTTTTGGGCCAGCTAATGAAAAACTGTTTTTT.